The 14 T cell receptor beta chains in this list originate from one sample, sequenced in a study of beta chain features in type 1 diabetes. The authors reverse transcribed all of the isolated RNA, so sequencing captured expressed TCRB transcripts. Libraries were prepared by immunoSEQ multiplex PCR; TCRdb keeps only in-frame clonotypes and omits some of them. The table records some 900,000 clones, roughly 17% of them present only once. Sequencing used naive CD4+ T cells from blood. The receptors here all came from a woman aged 18-29 years in good health.

The chain couples TRBV30 to TRBJ2-2, with TRBD2 matching 7 bases. Germline values: CDR1 GTSNPN, CDR2 SVGIG (reference sequence). The CDR3 loop spans 15 amino acids. V shed 4 bases, J shed 0 bases, and the junction held 5 bases outside the gene matches. CDR3 sequence: CAWTQGGTNTGELFF. CDR3 DNA sequence: TGTGCCTGGACCCAGGGAGGGACGAACACCGGGGAGCTGTTTTTT.

The chain joins TRBV7-9 to TRBJ1-1, with D unresolved. Germline V gene data show CDR1 as SEHNR and CDR2 as FQNEAQ (reference sequence). Trimming removed 3 bases at V and 11 bases at J, with 13 bases between. The CDR3 totals 12 residues. The CDR3 region is CASSLREMGAFF. The CDR3 DNA follows: TGTGCCAGCAGCTTGCGGGAAATGGGGGCTTTCTTT.

The chain links TRBV19 to TRBJ1-2; D remains ambiguous. Between the trimmed V and J ends, which lost 1 base and 3 bases, there was a span of 9 bases. The CDR3 extends over 14 amino acids. CDR1 and CDR2 from the germline V gene are LNHDA and SQIVND (reference sequence). CDR3 bases: TGTGCCAGTAGTATAGGAGGCCGAGACTATGGCTACACCTTC. It translates to CASSIGGRDYGYTF.

The chain links TRBV7-9 to TRBJ2-2; the match to TRBD1 covers 11 bases. V trimming: 5 bases; J trimming: 8 bases; junction bases outside the gene matches: 4. The CDR3 runs 14 residues. The germline CDR1 and CDR2 sequences are SEHNR and FQNEAQ (reference sequence). The CDR3 loop is CASSRTGGWGELFF. CDR3 DNA sequence: TGTGCCAGCAGCCGGACAGGGGGCTGGGGGGAGCTGTTTTTT.

The count of this clone is one. The genes are TRBV29-1 and TRBJ2-5, with a weak D call TRBD2 (6 bases). This CDR3 is built from 15 residues. V lost 4 bases, J lost 2 bases, and 17 bases lay in between. Germline CDR1 and CDR2: SQVTM and ANQGSEA. The CDR3: CSVVDLGGLQETQYF. The CDR3 DNA follows: TGCAGCGTTGTAGACTTGGGGGGTTTACAAGAGACCCAGTACTTC.

The genes are TRBV19 and TRBJ1-2, with D unresolved. The CDR3 length is 14 residues. The germline CDR1 and CDR2 sequences are LNHDA and SQIVND (reference sequence). Trimming cost V 2 bases and J 2 bases, with 9 bases left between them. The CDR3 region is CASSITPGNYGYTF. CDR3 in DNA: TGTGCCAGTAGTATAACCCCGGGAAACTATGGCTACACCTTC.

The chain joins TRBV27 to TRBJ2-1; 7 bases fit TRBD2. This CDR3 is built from 14 residues. From germline, CDR1 is MNHEY and CDR2 SMNVEV (reference sequence). J gave up 6 bases and V 5 bases, and 7 bases lay outside the gene matches. As DNA, the CDR3 is TGTGCCAGCAGTGCGCTAGCGGTAATCAATGAGCAGTTCTTC. Its translation: CASSALAVINEQFF.

The V call is TRBV7-2, the J call TRBJ2-3; 10 bases map to TRBD1. J was trimmed by 12 bases and V by 0 bases; bases with no gene match: 12. The length of the CDR3 is 16 residues. Per the germline V gene, CDR1 is SGHTA and CDR2 is FQGNSA. Here the CDR3 DNA reads TGTGCCAGCAGCTTAGCCTTCGGGACAGGGGCACAGATCCAGTATTTT. Translation gives CASSLAFGTGAQIQYF.

V gene TRBV5-4 combines with J gene TRBJ2-1; 12 bases align to TRBD2. This CDR3 region has 15 residues. CDR1 is SGHNT and CDR2 is YYREEE in the germline V gene (reference sequence). V shed 3 bases, J shed 7 bases, and the junction held 5 bases outside the gene matches. The CDR3 sequence: CASSSLAGGRNEQFF. CDR3 in DNA: TGTGCCAGCAGCTCTCTAGCGGGAGGGCGGAATGAGCAGTTCTTC.

The V and J genes are TRBV7-8 and TRBJ2-5; 8 bases match TRBD1. V was pared by 5 bases and J by 2 bases, with 10 bases of the junction left unmatched. The CDR3 runs 16 residues. The V gene's germline CDR1 is SGHVS and CDR2 FQNEAQ. The CDR3 nucleotides are TGTGCCAGCAGCCAACCGAGATGGACAGGGCAAGAGACCCAGTACTTC. Amino acid sequence: CASSQPRWTGQETQYF.

The chain joins TRBV19 to TRBJ2-2; D might be TRBD2 (5 bases). CDR1 and CDR2 (germline): LNHDA, SQIVND (reference sequence). The CDR3 runs 15 residues. V was clipped by 3 bases and J by 5 bases, with 13 bases between them. CDR3 DNA: TGTGCCAGTAGTATCGGGGTCAGGTGGACCGGGGAGCTGTTTTTT. This encodes CASSIGVRWTGELFF.

V is TRBV11-2 and J is TRBJ2-1, with 8 bases matching TRBD2. J was trimmed by 0 bases and V by 0 bases; bases with no gene match: 13. The CDR3 loop spans 20 amino acids. Germline values: CDR1 SGHAT, CDR2 FQNNGV. CDR3 residues: CASSLEGSRLAGNSYNEQFF. CDR3 nucleotides: TGTGCCAGCAGCTTAGAGGGTAGTCGGCTAGCGGGTAACTCCTACAATGAGCAGTTCTTC.

This chain connects TRBV5-1 to TRBJ2-7; 8 bases map to TRBD2. CDR1 is SGHRS, CDR2 YFSETQ, per germline. This CDR3 is 13 amino acids long. The junction had 9 bases not matched to a gene; V was cut back by 7 bases and J by 6 bases. CDR3 in amino acids: CASGGGLDSEQYF. The DNA for the CDR3 is TGCGCCAGCGGAGGGGGACTAGATTCCGAGCAGTACTTC.

The chain uses TRBV9 and TRBJ2-7, with no clear D. Germline CDR1 is SGDLS and CDR2 is YYNGEE. This CDR3 has 14 amino acids. V was cut by 0 bases and J by 2 bases, with 9 bases left in between. The CDR3 protein is CASSVVTFTYEQYF. DNA of the CDR3: TGTGCCAGCAGCGTAGTCACCTTTACCTACGAGCAGTACTTC.